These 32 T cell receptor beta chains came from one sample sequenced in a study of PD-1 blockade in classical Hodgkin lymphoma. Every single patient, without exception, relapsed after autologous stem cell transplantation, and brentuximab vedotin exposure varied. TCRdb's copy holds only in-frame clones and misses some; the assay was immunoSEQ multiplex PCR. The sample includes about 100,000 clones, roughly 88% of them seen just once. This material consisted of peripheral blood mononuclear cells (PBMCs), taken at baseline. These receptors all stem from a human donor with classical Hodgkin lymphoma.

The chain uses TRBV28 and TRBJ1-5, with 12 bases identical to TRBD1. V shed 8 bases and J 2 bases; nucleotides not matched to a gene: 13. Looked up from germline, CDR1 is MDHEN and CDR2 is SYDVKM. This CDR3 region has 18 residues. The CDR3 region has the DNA TGTGCCAGCCTCCCCGGGACAGGGGGCTACGAGGGCAATCAGCCCCAGCATTTT. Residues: CASLPGTGGYEGNQPQHF.

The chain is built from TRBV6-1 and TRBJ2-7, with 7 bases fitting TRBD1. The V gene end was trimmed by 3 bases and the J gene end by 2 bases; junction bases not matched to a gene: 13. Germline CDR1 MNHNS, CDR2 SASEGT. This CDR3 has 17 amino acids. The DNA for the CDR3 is TGTGCCAGCAGTGACACAGGGGTTTTTGCAATAGCCTACGAGCAGTACTTC. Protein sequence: CASSDTGVFAIAYEQYF.

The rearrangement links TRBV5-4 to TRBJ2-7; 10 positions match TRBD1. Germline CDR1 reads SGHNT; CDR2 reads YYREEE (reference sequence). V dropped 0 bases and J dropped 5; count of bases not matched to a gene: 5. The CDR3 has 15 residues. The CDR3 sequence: CASSLARDRGDEQYF. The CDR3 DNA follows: TGTGCCAGCAGCTTGGCCCGGGACAGGGGCGACGAGCAGTACTTC. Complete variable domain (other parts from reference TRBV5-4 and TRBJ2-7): ETGVTQSPTHLIKTRGQQVTLRCSSQSGHNTVSWYQQALGQGPQFIFQYYREEENGRGNFPPRFSGLQFPNYSSELNVNALELDDSALYLCASSLARDRGDEQYFGPGTRLTVT.

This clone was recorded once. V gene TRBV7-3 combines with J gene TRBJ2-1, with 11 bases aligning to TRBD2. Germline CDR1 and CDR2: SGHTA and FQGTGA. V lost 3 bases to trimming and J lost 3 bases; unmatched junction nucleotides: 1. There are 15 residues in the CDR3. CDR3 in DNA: TGTGCCAGCAGCTTGGGACTAGCGGACTACAATGAGCAGTTCTTC. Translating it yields CASSLGLADYNEQFF.

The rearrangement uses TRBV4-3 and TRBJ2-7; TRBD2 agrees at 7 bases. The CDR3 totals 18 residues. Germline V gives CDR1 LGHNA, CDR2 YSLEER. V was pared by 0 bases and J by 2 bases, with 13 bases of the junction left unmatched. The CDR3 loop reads CASSQDYAGVAGTYEQYF. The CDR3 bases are TGCGCCAGCAGCCAAGATTATGCCGGGGTAGCGGGTACCTACGAGCAGTACTTC.

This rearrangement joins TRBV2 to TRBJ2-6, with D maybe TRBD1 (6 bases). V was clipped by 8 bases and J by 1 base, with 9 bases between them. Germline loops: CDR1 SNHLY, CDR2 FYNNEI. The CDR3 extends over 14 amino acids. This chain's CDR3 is CASARGSGANVLTF. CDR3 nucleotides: TGTGCCAGCGCTAGGGGGTCTGGGGCCAACGTCCTGACTTTC.

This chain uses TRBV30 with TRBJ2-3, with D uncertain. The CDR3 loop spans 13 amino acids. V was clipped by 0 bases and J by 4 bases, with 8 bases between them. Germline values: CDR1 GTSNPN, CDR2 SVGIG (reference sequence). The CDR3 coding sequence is TGTGCCTGGAGTGTTGACTTGTCAGATACGCAGTATTTT. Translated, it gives CAWSVDLSDTQYF.

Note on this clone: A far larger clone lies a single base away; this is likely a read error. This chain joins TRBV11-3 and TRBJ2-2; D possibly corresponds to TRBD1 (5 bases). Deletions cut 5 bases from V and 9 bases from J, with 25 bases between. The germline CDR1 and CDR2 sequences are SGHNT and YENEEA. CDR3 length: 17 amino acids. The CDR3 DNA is TGTGCCAGCAGCCAAGACCGGGCCCATCCGGTGGGGCGGGAGCTGTTTTTT. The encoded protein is CASSQDRAHPVGRELFF. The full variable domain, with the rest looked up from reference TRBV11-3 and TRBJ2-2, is EAGVVQSPRYKIIEKKQPVAFWCNPISGHNTLYWYLQNLGQGPELLIRYENEEAVDDSQLPKDRFSAERLKGVDSTLKIQPAELGDSAVYLCASSQDRAHPVGRELFFGEGSRLTVL.

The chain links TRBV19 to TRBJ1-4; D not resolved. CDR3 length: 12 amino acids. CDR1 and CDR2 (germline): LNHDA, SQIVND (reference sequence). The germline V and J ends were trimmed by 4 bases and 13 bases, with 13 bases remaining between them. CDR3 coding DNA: TGTGCCAGTAGTACCTCCGGTCGGTTACTGTTTTTT. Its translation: CASSTSGRLLFF.

The CDR3 nucleotides are TGTGCCAGCAGTTACTCGATGCCAGGGGCCACAGATACGCAGTATTTT. This translates into CASSYSMPGATDTQYF. The chain uses TRBV6-5 and TRBJ2-3; perhaps TRBD1 as D (6 bases). Germline V CDR1 and CDR2: MNHEY, SVGAGI. Trimming removed 0 bases at V and 2 bases at J, with 12 bases between. This CDR3 has 16 residues.

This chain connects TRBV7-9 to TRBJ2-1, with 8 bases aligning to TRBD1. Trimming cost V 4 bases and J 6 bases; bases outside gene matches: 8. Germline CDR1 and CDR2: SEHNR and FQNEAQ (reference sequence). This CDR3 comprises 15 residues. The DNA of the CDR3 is TGTGCCAGCAGCTCAAAGACAGGGGTGGTCAATGAGCAGTTCTTC. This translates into CASSSKTGVVNEQFF.

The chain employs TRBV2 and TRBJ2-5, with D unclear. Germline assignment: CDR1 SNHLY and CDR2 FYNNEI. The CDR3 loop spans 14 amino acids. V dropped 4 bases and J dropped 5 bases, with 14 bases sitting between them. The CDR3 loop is CASSASTLGETQYF. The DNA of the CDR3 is TGTGCCAGCAGTGCCAGCACCCTGGGGGAGACCCAGTACTTC.

CDR3 amino acids: CASSFHPGAQETQYF. CDR3 nucleotide sequence: TGTGCCAGCAGCTTTCACCCCGGGGCCCAAGAGACCCAGTACTTC. This chain joins TRBV11-3 and TRBJ2-5, with D perhaps assigned TRBD1 or TRBD2 (5 bases each). CDR1 and CDR2 (germline): SGHNT, YENEEA. V was clipped by 3 bases and J by 1 base, with 12 bases between them. The CDR3 totals 15 residues. Full variable domain (remainder filled in from reference TRBV11-3 and TRBJ2-5): EAGVVQSPRYKIIEKKQPVAFWCNPISGHNTLYWYLQNLGQGPELLIRYENEEAVDDSQLPKDRFSAERLKGVDSTLKIQPAELGDSAVYLCASSFHPGAQETQYFGPGTRLLVL.

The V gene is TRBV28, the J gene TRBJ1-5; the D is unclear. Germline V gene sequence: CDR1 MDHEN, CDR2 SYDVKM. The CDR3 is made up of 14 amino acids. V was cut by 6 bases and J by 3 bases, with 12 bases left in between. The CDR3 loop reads CASRLPLDNQPQHF. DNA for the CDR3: TGTGCCAGCAGACTCCCCCTGGACAATCAGCCCCAGCATTTT. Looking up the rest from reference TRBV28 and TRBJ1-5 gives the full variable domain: DVKVTQSSRYLVKRTGEKVFLECVQDMDHENMFWYRQDPGLGLRLIYFSYDVKMKEKGDIPEGYSVSREKKERFSLILESASTNQTSMYLCASRLPLDNQPQHFGDGTRLSIL.

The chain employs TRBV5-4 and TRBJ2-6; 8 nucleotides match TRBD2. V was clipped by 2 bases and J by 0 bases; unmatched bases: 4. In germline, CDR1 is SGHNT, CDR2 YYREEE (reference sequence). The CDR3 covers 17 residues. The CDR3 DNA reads TGTGCCAGCAGCTTTGGCGGGAGGAGCTCTGGGGCCAACGTCCTGACTTTC. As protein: CASSFGGRSSGANVLTF.

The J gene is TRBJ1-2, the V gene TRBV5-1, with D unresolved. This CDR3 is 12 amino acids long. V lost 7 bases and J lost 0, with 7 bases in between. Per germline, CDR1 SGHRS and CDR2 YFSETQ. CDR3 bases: TGCGCCAGCGGCTCGGCTAACTATGGCTACACCTTC. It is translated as CASGSANYGYTF.

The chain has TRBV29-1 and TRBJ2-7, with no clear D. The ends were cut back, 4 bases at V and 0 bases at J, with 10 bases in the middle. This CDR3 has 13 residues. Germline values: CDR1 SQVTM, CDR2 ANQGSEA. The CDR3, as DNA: TGCAGCGTTGTGGCTTCCAGCTCCTACGAGCAGTACTTC. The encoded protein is CSVVASSSYEQYF.

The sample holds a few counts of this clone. Here the CDR3 DNA reads TGTGCCAGTAGACCGGGACTAGCGGTATACAATGAGCAGTTCTTC. Translating it yields CASRPGLAVYNEQFF. The chain couples TRBV19 to TRBJ2-1, with 11 bases aligning to TRBD2. V was clipped by 6 bases and J by 4 bases; unmatched bases: 5. Germline V gene data show CDR1 as LNHDA and CDR2 as SQIVND (reference sequence). The CDR3 is made up of 15 amino acids. The full variable domain, completed using reference TRBV19 and TRBJ2-1, is DGGITQSPKYLFRKEGQNVTLSCEQNLNHDAMYWYRQDPGQGLRLIYYSQIVNDFQKGDIAEGYSVSREKKESFPLTVTSAQKNPTAFYLCASRPGLAVYNEQFFGPGTRLTVL.

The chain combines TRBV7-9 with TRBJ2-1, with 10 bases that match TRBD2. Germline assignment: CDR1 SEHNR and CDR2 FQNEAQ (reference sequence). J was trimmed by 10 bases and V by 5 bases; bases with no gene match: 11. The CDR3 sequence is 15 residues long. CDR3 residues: CASSPSGRAGREQFF. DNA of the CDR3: TGTGCCAGCAGCCCAAGCGGGAGGGCCGGCAGGGAGCAGTTCTTC.

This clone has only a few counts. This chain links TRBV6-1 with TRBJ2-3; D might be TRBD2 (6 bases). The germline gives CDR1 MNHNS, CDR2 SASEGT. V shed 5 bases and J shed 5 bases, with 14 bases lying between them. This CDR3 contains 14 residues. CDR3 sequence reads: CASSRTTVVDTQYF. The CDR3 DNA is TGTGCCAGCAGTCGGACTACTGTCGTAGATACGCAGTATTTT.

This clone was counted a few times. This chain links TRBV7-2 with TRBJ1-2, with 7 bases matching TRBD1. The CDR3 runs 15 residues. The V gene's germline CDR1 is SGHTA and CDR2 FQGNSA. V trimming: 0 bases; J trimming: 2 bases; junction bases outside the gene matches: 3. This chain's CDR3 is CASSLASGQNYGYTF. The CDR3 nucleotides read TGTGCCAGCAGCTTAGCGTCGGGACAGAACTATGGCTACACCTTC.

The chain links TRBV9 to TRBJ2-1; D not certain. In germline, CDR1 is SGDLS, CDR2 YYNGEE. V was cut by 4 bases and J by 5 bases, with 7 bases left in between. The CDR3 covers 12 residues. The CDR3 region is CASSLPNNEQFF. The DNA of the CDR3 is TGTGCCAGCAGCCTCCCTAACAATGAGCAGTTCTTC.

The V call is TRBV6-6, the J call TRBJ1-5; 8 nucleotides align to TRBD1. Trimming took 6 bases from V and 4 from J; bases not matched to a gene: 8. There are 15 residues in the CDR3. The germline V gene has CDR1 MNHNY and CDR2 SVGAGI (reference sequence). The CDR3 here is CASRPPGGQNQPQHF. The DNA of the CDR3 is TGTGCCAGCAGGCCCCCAGGGGGCCAAAATCAGCCCCAGCATTTT.

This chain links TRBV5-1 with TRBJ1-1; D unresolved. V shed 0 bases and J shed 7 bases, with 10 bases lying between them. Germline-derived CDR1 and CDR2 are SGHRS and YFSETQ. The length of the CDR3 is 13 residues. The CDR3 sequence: CASSLALGLEAFF. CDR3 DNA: TGCGCCAGCAGCTTGGCCTTGGGCCTTGAAGCTTTCTTT.

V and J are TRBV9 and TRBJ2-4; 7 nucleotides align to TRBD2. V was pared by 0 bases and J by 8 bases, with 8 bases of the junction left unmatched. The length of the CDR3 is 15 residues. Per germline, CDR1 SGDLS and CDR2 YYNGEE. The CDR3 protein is CASSVAGRGADIQYF. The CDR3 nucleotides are TGTGCCAGCAGCGTAGCTGGGAGGGGCGCGGACATTCAGTACTTC.

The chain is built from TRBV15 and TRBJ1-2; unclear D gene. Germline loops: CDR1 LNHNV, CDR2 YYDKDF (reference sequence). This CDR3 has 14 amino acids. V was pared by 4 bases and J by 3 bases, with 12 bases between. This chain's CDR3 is CATSNRGVDYGYTF. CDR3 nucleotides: TGTGCCACCAGCAACCGGGGTGTGGACTATGGCTACACCTTC.

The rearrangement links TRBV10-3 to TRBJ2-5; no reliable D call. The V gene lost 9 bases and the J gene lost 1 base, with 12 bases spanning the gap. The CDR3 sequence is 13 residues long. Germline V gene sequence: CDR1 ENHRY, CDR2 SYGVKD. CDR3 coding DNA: TGTGCCATGAGTCAGGTATTCCAAGAGACCCAGTACTTC. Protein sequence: CAMSQVFQETQYF.

The CDR3 sequence: CASSYSGGPEGYTF. For the CDR3, the DNA is TGTGCCAGCAGTTACTCCGGGGGGCCCGAAGGCTACACCTTC. The chain employs TRBV6-5 and TRBJ1-2; D perhaps matches TRBD1 (6 bases). This CDR3 spans 14 amino acids. Between the trimmed V and J ends, which lost 0 bases and 8 bases, there was a span of 13 bases. Per the germline V gene, CDR1 is MNHEY and CDR2 is SVGAGI.

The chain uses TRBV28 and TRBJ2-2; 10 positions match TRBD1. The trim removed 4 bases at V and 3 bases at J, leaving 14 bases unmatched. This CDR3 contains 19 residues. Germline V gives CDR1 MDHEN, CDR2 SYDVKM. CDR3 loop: CASSSGTGVYEKDTGELFF. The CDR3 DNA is TGTGCCAGCAGTTCCGGGACAGGGGTCTACGAGAAGGACACCGGGGAGCTGTTTTTT.

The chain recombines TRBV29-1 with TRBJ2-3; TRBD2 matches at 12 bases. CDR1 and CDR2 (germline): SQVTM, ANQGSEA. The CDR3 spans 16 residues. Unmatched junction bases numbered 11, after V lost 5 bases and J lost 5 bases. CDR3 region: CSVFPRLAGAVDTQYF. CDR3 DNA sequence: TGCAGCGTTTTTCCGAGACTAGCGGGAGCGGTAGATACGCAGTATTTT.

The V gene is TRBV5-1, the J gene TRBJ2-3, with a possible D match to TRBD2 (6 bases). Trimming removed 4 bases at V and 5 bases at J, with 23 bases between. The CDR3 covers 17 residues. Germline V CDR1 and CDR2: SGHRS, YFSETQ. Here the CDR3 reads CASSPSFGGPPEDTQYF. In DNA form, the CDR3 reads TGCGCCAGCAGCCCTTCCTTCGGGGGACCCCCCGAAGATACGCAGTATTTT.

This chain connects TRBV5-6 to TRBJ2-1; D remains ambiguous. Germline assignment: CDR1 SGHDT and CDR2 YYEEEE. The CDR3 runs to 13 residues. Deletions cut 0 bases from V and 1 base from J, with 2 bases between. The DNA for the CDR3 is TGTGCCAGCAGCTTGGTTTCCTACAATGAGCAGTTCTTC. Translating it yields CASSLVSYNEQFF.